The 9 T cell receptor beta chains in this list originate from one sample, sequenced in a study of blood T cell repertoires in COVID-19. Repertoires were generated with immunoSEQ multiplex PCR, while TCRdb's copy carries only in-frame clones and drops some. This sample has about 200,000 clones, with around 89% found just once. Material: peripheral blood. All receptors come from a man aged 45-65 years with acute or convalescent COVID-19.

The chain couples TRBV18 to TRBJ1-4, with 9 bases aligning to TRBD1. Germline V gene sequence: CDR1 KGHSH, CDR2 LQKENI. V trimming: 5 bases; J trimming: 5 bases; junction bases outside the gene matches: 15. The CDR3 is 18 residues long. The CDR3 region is CASSRTGGGINHNEKLFF. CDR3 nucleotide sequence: TGTGCCAGCTCAAGAACAGGGGGCGGGATAAACCACAATGAAAAACTGTTTTTT.

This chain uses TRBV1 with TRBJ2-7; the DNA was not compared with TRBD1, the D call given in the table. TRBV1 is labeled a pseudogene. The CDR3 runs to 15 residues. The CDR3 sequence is CTSSPGTDNSYEQYV. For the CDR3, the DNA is TGCACCAGCAGCCCTGGGACAGACAACTCCTACGAGCAGTACGTC.

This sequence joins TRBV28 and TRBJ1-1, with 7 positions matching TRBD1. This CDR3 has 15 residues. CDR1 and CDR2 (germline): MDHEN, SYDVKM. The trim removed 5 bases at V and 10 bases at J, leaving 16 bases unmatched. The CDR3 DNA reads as TGTGCCAGCAGTCCAGAGGGCAGGGGGACTGGGGGAGCTTTCTTT. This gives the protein CASSPEGRGTGGAFF.

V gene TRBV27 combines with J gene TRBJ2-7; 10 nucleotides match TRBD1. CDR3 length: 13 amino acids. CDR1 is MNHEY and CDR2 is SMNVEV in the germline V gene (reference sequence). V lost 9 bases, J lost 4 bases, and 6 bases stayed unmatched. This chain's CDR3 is CASRTGGTYEQYF. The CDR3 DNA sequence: TGTGCCAGTAGGACAGGGGGGACTTACGAGCAGTACTTC.

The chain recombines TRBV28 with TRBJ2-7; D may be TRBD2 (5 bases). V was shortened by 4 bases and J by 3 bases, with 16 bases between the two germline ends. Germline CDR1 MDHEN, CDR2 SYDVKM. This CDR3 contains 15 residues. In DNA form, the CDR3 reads TGTGCCAGCAGTTGGGGAGAGACCAGTATCTACGAGCAGTACTTC. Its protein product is CASSWGETSIYEQYF.

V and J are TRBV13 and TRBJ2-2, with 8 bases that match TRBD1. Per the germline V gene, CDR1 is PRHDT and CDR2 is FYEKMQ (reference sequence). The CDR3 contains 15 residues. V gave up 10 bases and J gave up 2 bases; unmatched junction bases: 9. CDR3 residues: CANTDRDRNTGELFF. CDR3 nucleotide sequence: TGTGCCAATACGGACAGGGATCGTAACACCGGGGAGCTGTTTTTT.

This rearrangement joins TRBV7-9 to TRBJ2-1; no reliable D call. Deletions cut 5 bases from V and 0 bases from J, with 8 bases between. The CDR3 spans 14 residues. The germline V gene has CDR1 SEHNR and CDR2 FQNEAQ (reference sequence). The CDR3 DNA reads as TGTGCCAGCAGCGCGGCGAGCTCCTACAATGAGCAGTTCTTC. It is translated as CASSAASSYNEQFF.

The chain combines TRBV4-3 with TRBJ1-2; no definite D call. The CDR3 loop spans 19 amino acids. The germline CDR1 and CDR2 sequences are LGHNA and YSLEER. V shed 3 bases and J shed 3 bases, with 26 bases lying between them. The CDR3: CASSQYPLVEEVRYYGYTF. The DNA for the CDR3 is TGCGCCAGCAGCCAGTACCCCCTGGTGGAAGAGGTTCGATACTATGGCTACACCTTC.

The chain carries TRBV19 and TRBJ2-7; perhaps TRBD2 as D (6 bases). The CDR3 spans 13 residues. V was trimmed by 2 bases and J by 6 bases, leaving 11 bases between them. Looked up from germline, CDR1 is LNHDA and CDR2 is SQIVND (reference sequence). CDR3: CASSIIEGGEQYF. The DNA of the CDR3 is TGTGCCAGTAGTATAATTGAGGGAGGCGAGCAGTACTTC.